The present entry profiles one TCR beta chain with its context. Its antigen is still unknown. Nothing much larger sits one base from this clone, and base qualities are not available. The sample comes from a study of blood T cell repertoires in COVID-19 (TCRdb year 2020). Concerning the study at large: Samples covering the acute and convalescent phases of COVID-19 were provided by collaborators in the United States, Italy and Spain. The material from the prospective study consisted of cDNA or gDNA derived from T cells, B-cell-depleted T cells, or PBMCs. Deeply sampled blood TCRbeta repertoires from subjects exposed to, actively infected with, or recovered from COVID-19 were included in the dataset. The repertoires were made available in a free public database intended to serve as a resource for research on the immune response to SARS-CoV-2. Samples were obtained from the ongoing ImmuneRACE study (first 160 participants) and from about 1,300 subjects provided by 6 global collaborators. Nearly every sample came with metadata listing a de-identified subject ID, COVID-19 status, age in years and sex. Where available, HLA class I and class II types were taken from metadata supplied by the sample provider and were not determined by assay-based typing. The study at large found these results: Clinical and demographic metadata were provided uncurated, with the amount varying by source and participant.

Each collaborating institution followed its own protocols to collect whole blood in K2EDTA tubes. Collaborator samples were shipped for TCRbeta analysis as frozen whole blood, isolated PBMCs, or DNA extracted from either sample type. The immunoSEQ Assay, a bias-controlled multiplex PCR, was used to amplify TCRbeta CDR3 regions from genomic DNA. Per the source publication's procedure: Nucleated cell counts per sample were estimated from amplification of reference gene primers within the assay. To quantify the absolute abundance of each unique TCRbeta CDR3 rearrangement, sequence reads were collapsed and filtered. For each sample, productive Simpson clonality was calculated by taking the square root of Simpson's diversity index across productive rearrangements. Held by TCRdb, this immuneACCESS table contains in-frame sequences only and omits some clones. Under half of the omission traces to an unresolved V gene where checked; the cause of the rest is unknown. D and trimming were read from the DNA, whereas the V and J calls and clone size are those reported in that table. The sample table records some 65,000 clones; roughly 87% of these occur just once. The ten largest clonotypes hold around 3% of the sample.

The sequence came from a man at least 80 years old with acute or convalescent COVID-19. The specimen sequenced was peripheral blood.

Here is the DNA: TGTGCCAGCAGCTGGGGGGGGGCTAGCGGACAAGAGACCCAGTACTTC. This codes for CASSWGGASGQETQYF. In this chain, TRBV7-2 is recombined with TRBJ2-5, and possibly TRBD2, on 7 matching bases. CDR1 is given as SGHTA and CDR2 as FQGNSA, both from the germline V gene. The CDR3 runs 16 amino acids, cysteine and phenylalanine included. Of the read, only the CDR3 DNA is kept; its 48 bases are in frame from base 1. The trim is 4 bases for V and 2 bases for J, with a gap of 17 bases between the germline ends.